The 21 T cell receptor beta chains below come from one sample, sequenced in a study of cytomegalovirus exposure and HLA in healthy donors (dated by TCRdb to 2016 to 2017). The method behind the library was the immunoSEQ multiplex PCR assay. The multiplex PCR relied on a mix of 60 forward primers for TCR Vbeta segments and 13 reverse primers for TCR Jbeta segments. TCRdb provides this immuneACCESS table in a form limited to in-frame rearrangements. Some clones are lacking; in checked studies, under half of them reflect an unresolved V gene, and why the rest are absent is not known. In all, the sample holds 120,000 to 150,000 clones, and roughly 80% of those were seen once. The ten largest make up less than 1.5% of the sample. Sequencing input: PBMCs. These receptors all stem from a female donor in good health and CMV-seronegative.

This clone was counted a single time. V is TRBV5-4 and J is TRBJ1-2; no firm D call. The V end lost 0 bases, the J end lost 4 bases, and 7 bases lay between the germline ends. The CDR3 consists of 13 residues. From germline, CDR1 is SGHNT and CDR2 YYREEE (reference sequence). The CDR3 is CASSLDSSYGYTF. The CDR3 DNA reads TGTGCCAGCAGCTTGGATTCGAGCTATGGCTACACCTTC.

As DNA, the CDR3 is TGTGCCAGCAGGGGACAGGGGCCCGAGCAGTACTTC. As protein: CASRGQGPEQYF. The chain recombines TRBV2 with TRBJ2-7, with TRBD1 identical over 10 bases. This CDR3 has 12 amino acids. Trimming at V came to 6 bases and at J to 6 bases, leaving 2 bases not matched to a gene. CDR1 SNHLY and CDR2 FYNNEI come from the germline V gene.

This clone was observed a handful of times. The sample carries other DNA sequences with the same CDR3. This chain uses TRBV6-4 with TRBJ2-1; 11 bases are a match to TRBD2. The CDR3 covers 16 residues. Germline V CDR1 and CDR2: MRHNA, SNTAGT. J lost 3 bases, V lost 0 bases, and 1 base had no gene match. The CDR3 protein is CASSDSLAGDYNEQFF. The CDR3 DNA reads as TGTGCCAGCAGTGACTCACTAGCGGGGGACTACAATGAGCAGTTCTTC.

The V gene is TRBV6-5, the J gene TRBJ2-7, with 8 bases lining up with TRBD1. The ends lost 6 bases at V and 7 bases at J; junction bases unmatched: 11. CDR3 length: 14 residues. CDR1 and CDR2 (germline): MNHEY, SVGAGI. This chain's CDR3 is CASRGGAGGQEQYF. The CDR3 nucleotides are TGTGCCAGCAGAGGCGGGGCAGGGGGCCAGGAGCAGTACTTC.

The rearrangement joins TRBV11-2 to TRBJ1-2, with D maybe TRBD1 (5 bases). CDR1 and CDR2 (germline): SGHAT, FQNNGV. This CDR3 has 15 residues. Trimming removed 0 bases from V and 3 bases from J, with 11 bases in between. The CDR3 region is CASSLDLGDDYGYTF. CDR3 nucleotide sequence: TGTGCCAGCAGCTTAGATCTAGGGGATGACTATGGCTACACCTTC.

V and J are TRBV4-1 and TRBJ2-2, with 8 bases aligning to TRBD2. The junction had 4 bases not matched to a gene; V was cut back by 1 base and J by 3 bases. The CDR3 spans 16 residues. Per the germline V gene, CDR1 is MGHRA and CDR2 is YSYEKL. Here the CDR3 DNA reads TGCGCCAGCAGCCAAGGCGGGAGGAGGCACACCGGGGAGCTGTTTTTT. Its translation: CASSQGGRRHTGELFF.

The chain has TRBV29-1 and TRBJ2-3; possible D gene TRBD1, 6 bases. The CDR3 is 18 residues long. V was pared by 3 bases and J by 5 bases, with 27 bases between. CDR1 SQVTM and CDR2 ANQGSEA come from the germline V gene. The CDR3 loop reads CSVDGRTETTKARDTQYF. CDR3 DNA: TGCAGCGTTGATGGGCGGACAGAGACGACTAAGGCAAGAGATACGCAGTATTTT.

Only a few counts were recorded for this clone. V gene TRBV19 combines with J gene TRBJ2-7; TRBD1 aligns across 11 bases. The trim removed 3 bases at V and 2 bases at J, leaving 3 bases unmatched. This CDR3 region has 15 residues. Germline V gene sequence: CDR1 LNHDA, CDR2 SQIVND (reference sequence). The CDR3 bases are TGTGCCAGTAGTATTTCGGGACAGGGGGCCTACGAGCAGTACTTC. As protein: CASSISGQGAYEQYF.

The chain couples TRBV2 to TRBJ1-1, with 7 positions matching TRBD1. V shed 4 bases and J 1 base; nucleotides not matched to a gene: 3. The CDR3 runs 14 residues. Per the germline V gene, CDR1 is SNHLY and CDR2 is FYNNEI. Here the CDR3 reads CASSVQGENTEAFF. The CDR3 nucleotides read TGTGCCAGCAGTGTTCAGGGGGAGAACACTGAAGCTTTCTTT.

The CDR3 region has the DNA TGTGCCTGGAGTGTACACGTGAACACTGAAGCTTTCTTT. Translation gives CAWSVHVNTEAFF. This sequence joins TRBV30 and TRBJ1-1; D ambiguous. The V end lost 0 bases, the J end lost 0 bases, and 5 bases lay between the germline ends. The CDR3 has 13 amino acids. The V gene's germline CDR1 is GTSNPN and CDR2 SVGIG (reference sequence).

The chain has TRBV28 and TRBJ1-1; weak D call: TRBD1 (5 bases). The CDR3 extends over 12 amino acids. Germline V gene lookup returns CDR1 MDHEN and CDR2 SYDVKM. V was trimmed by 6 bases and J by 3 bases, leaving 8 bases between them. CDR3 nucleotide sequence: TGTGCCAGCAGGGGGGGGGACACTGAAGCTTTCTTT. This sequence encodes CASRGGDTEAFF.

This sequence joins TRBV29-1 and TRBJ1-2, with TRBD1 matching 9 bases. Per germline, CDR1 SQVTM and CDR2 ANQGSEA. This CDR3 spans 13 amino acids. V trimming: 6 bases; J trimming: 4 bases; junction bases outside the gene matches: 6. The CDR3 region has the DNA TGCAGCGTCGACCCGACAGGGGGCTATGGCTACACCTTC. This translates into CSVDPTGGYGYTF.

Regarding this clone: Distinct nucleotide sequences in the sample also encode this CDR3. The chain employs TRBV19 and TRBJ1-1, with D unresolved. V was clipped by 6 bases and J by 1 base, with 3 bases between them. The CDR3 has 11 amino acids. CDR1 and CDR2 (germline): LNHDA, SQIVND (reference sequence). CDR3 DNA: TGTGCCAGTAGCCGGAACACTGAAGCTTTCTTT. Amino acids: CASSRNTEAFF.

The chain combines TRBV5-4 with TRBJ2-1; 7 bases map to TRBD1. The CDR3 has 15 amino acids. V shed 3 bases and J 2 bases; nucleotides not matched to a gene: 5. CDR1 is SGHNT, CDR2 YYREEE, per germline (reference sequence). CDR3 sequence (DNA): TGTGCCAGCAGCTCCCAGGGGGAGCCCTACAATGAGCAGTTCTTC. Translating it yields CASSSQGEPYNEQFF.

This chain connects TRBV15 to TRBJ1-3; D is undetermined. Germline V gene lookup returns CDR1 LNHNV and CDR2 YYDKDF (reference sequence). This CDR3 contains 13 residues. Trimming took off 6 bases at V and 0 bases at J, with 6 bases between the two ends. CDR3: CATSPNSGNTIYF. As DNA, the CDR3 is TGTGCCACCAGTCCCAACTCTGGAAACACCATATATTTT.

The chain carries TRBV27 and TRBJ1-1; TRBD1 matches at 7 bases. V lost 5 bases, J lost 3 bases, and 15 bases stayed unmatched. The length of the CDR3 is 17 residues. Germline loops: CDR1 MNHEY, CDR2 SMNVEV (reference sequence). This chain's CDR3 is CASSTFSRQGLYTEAFF. The CDR3 DNA follows: TGTGCCAGCAGTACCTTTTCGAGACAGGGCTTATACACTGAAGCTTTCTTT.

The chain recombines TRBV27 with TRBJ2-6; 9 nucleotides line up with TRBD1. Germline CDR1 and CDR2: MNHEY and SMNVEV (reference sequence). The CDR3 is 18 amino acids. Trimming at V came to 6 bases and at J to 1 base, leaving 10 bases not matched to a gene. The CDR3, as DNA: TGTGCCAGCAGGATAACAGGGGGCCCCCCTTCTGGGGCCAACGTCCTGACTTTC. This codes for CASRITGGPPSGANVLTF.

The chain employs TRBV7-6 and TRBJ2-2, with 12 bases fitting TRBD2. Germline trimming cut 2 bases from V and 6 bases from J; bases unmatched to any gene: 7. Germline V gene lookup returns CDR1 SGHVS and CDR2 FNYEAQ. The CDR3 runs to 17 residues. As DNA, the CDR3 is TGTGCCAGCAGCTTACCGACTAGCGGGAGAGGGTCCGGGGAGCTGTTTTTT. Amino acid sequence: CASSLPTSGRGSGELFF.

This clone has a handful of counts. The chain links TRBV28 to TRBJ1-5; 7 positions agree with TRBD1. The J segment lost 2 bases and the V segment lost 5 bases, leaving 6 bases of the junction unmatched. In germline, CDR1 is MDHEN, CDR2 SYDVKM. The length of the CDR3 is 15 residues. CDR3 loop: CASSVQGTGNQPQHF. DNA for the CDR3: TGTGCCAGCAGTGTACAGGGGACGGGCAATCAGCCCCAGCATTTT.

This sequence joins TRBV28 and TRBJ2-5; 11 bases are a match to TRBD2. Trimming removed 2 bases from V and 1 base from J; junction bases left unmatched: 3. CDR1 is MDHEN and CDR2 is SYDVKM in the germline V gene. The CDR3 has 16 amino acids. The CDR3 nucleotides read TGTGCCAGCAGTTTAGCTAGCGGGAGGTCCCAAGAGACCCAGTACTTC. Residues: CASSLASGRSQETQYF.

Concerning this clone: Other nucleotide sequences from this sample produce the same CDR3. The gene calls are TRBV5-1 and TRBJ1-4, with D unclear. Germline assignment: CDR1 SGHRS and CDR2 YFSETQ. V dropped 4 bases and J dropped 2 bases, with 9 bases sitting between them. There are 14 residues in the CDR3. The CDR3: CASSTGGTNEKLFF. In nucleotides, the CDR3 is TGCGCCAGCAGCACGGGAGGGACTAATGAAAAACTGTTTTTT.